The rows below give T cell receptor beta chains drawn from one sample of a study of control samples from healthy donors and cancer patients. Clones were read by immunoSEQ multiplex PCR, and TCRdb kept only the in-frame ones, dropping some. The repertoire holds tens of thousands of clones, with approximately 86% as singletons. The sequencing input was blood. Every receptor here comes from a man aged 55 to 70 in good health. Both conserved end residues are part of each CDR3.

>TRBV28
CASTNSQGNYQPQHF
>TRBV6-6
CASSPPTRYNEQFF
>TRBV15
CATSKTGGTYNEQFF
>TRBV6-5
CASRPRGLKTGELFF
>TRBV15
CATSRRGRGSYEQYF
>TRBV9
CASSEGQGGYEQYF
>TRBV4-1
CASSQDIRQPQHF
>TRBV5-1
CASSYTSGSGNEQFF
>TRBV7-2
CASSLVGNLDEQYF
>TRBV7-9
CASSQTQGDNSPLHF
>TRBV5-6
CASSLTGWGPGTQYF
>TRBV6-2/TRBV6-3
CASSYDGRVETQYF
>TRBV5-1
CASSDDRATNTQYF
>TRBV2
CASSAGRGGNEQFF
>TRBV19
CASSAGVDINEKLFF
>TRBV18
CASSTELEGTSLRATDTQYF
>TRBV28
CASSPTLQSGQPQHF
>TRBV7-9
CASSFGREGTKNIQYF
>TRBV19
CASSMNPGRGSPLHF
>TRBV5-1
CASSPTGGSLELFF
>TRBV6-5
CASSNAYPSEYEQYF
>TRBV6-1
CASSADRGWAGSNQPQHF
>TRBV19
CASSPPGVAAYNEQFF
>TRBV7-2
CASSYSGDYGYTF
>TRBV7-8
CASSLNGASTDTQYF
>TRBV19
CASSHPPGLTGELFF
>TRBV2
CASSDNSPYEQYF
>TRBV7-8
CASSWTGEGAYEQYF
>TRBV7-2
CASSLGFRLAGGPAGELFF
>TRBV28
CASRASPTNSPPNSGMGADTQYF
>TRBV5-1
CASSGDTYNEKLFF
>TRBV6-6
CASSYREGVTDTQYF
>TRBV29-1
CSVRRSLAGVNEQFF